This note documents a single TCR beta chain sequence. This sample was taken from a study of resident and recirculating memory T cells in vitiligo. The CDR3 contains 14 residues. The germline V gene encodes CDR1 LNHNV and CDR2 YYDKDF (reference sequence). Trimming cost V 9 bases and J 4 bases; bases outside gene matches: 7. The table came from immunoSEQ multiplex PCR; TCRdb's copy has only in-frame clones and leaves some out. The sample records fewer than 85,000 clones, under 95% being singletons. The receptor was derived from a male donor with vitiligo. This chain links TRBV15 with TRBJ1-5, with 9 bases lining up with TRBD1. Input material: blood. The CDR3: CATKTGGNNQPQHF. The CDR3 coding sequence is TGTGCCACAAAGACAGGGGGGAATAATCAGCCCCAGCATTTT.